Detailed here is one TCR beta chain. All patients were treatment-naive before thyroid surgery. The CDR3 totals 15 residues. V lost 6 bases, J lost 0 bases, and 11 bases lay in between. The V gene's germline CDR1 is LNHDA and CDR2 SQIVND (reference sequence). The sample comes from a study of metastatic and nonmetastatic thyroid tumors. Per the original methods: The study's classifier, a distant-metastasis tool for papillary thyroid cancer, was built using CDR3 differences across clinicopathological groups. TCRdb re-analyzed the PCR reads using MiXCR. These V and J calls derive from TCRdb rather than the authors' analysis. This sample carries thousands of clones, roughly two fifths of them seen once, and the ten largest clones take about a third.

The rearrangement joins TRBV19 to TRBJ1-4; no reliable D call. Sequencing was done on a sample of tumor tissue. The receptor was derived from a male donor with papillary thyroid cancer or a benign thyroid nodule (not recorded which). Some clones in this sample may be carry-over from other donors' samples. CDR3: CASSPGVATNEKLFF. Here the CDR3 DNA reads TGTGCCAGTAGCCCTGGGGTCGCAACTAATGAAAAACTGTTTTTT.